The subject of this entry is one T cell receptor beta chain. This sample was taken from a study of blood T cell repertoires in COVID-19. Study-level information: From T cells, B-cell-depleted T cells, or PBMCs came the material, which was cDNA or gDNA.

This CDR3 contains 14 residues. Germline CDR1 SGHKS, CDR2 YYEKEE (reference sequence). With 0 bases removed from V and 4 bases from J, the gap between germline ends came to 10 bases. Using immunoSEQ multiplex PCR, the repertoire was profiled, and TCRdb retains in-frame clones only, with some absent. The sample has fewer than 250,000 clones, about four fifths seen once; the top ten hold more than 10%. Sequencing input: peripheral blood. This sequence was found in a woman in her thirties or forties with acute or convalescent COVID-19. The chain employs TRBV5-5 and TRBJ1-2; D may be TRBD1 (5 bases). Here the CDR3 DNA reads TGTGCCAGCAGCTTGGTCCCAGGGTCCTATGGCTACACCTTC. This translates into CASSLVPGSYGYTF.